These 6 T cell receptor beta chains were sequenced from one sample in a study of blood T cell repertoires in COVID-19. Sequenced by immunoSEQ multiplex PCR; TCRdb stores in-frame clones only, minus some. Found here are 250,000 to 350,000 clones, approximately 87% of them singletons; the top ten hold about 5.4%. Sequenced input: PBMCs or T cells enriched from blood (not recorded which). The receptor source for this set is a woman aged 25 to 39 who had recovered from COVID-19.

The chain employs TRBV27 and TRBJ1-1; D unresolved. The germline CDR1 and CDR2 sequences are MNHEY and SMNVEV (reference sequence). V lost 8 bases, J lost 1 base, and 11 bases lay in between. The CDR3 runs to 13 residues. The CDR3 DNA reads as TGTGCCAGCGACTACACACAGAACACTGAAGCTTTCTTT. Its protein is CASDYTQNTEAFF.

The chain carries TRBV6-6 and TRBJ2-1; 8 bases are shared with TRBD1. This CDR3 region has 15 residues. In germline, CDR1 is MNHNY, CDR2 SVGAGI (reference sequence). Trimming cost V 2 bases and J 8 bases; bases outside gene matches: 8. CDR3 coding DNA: TGTGCCAGCAGTTACCGGGACAGGTTCTTCGATGAGCAGTTCTTC. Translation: CASSYRDRFFDEQFF.

CDR3 residues: CSATQQGTYEQYF. The DNA of the CDR3 is TGCAGCGCCACTCAACAGGGGACCTACGAGCAGTACTTC. The J gene is TRBJ2-7, the V gene TRBV29-1, with 7 bases that match TRBD1. V was clipped by 7 bases and J by 2 bases; unmatched bases: 8. Germline lookup yields CDR1 SQVTM and CDR2 ANQGSEA. The CDR3 covers 13 residues.

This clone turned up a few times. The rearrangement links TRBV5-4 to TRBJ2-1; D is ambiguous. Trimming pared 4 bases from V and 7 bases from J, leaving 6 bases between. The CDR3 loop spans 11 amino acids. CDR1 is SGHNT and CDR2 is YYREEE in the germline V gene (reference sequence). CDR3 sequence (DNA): TGTGCCAGCAGCCTGACAAATGAGCAGTTCTTC. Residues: CASSLTNEQFF.

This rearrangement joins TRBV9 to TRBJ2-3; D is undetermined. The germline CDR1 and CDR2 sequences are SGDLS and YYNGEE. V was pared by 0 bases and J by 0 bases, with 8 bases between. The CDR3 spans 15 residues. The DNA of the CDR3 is TGTGCCAGCAGCGTAGGGGCGATTAGCACAGATACGCAGTATTTT. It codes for CASSVGAISTDTQYF.

The CDR3 DNA reads as TGTGCCACCGCCCGGGACTTCTCTGGAAACACCATATATTTT. Protein product: CATARDFSGNTIYF. This rearrangement joins TRBV27 to TRBJ1-3; possibly TRBD1 for D (5 bases). The V and J ends lost 10 bases and 0 bases respectively, with 13 bases between them. Germline-derived CDR1 and CDR2 are MNHEY and SMNVEV (reference sequence). The CDR3 sequence is 14 residues long.